These 9 T cell receptor beta chains were sequenced from one sample in a study of blood T cell repertoires in COVID-19. The method was immunoSEQ multiplex PCR; TCRdb's version includes in-frame clones alone and lacks a portion of them. The sample consists of some 220,000 clones, around 81% of them appearing once. Sequences were obtained from peripheral blood. These receptor sequences come from a woman aged 60 to 75 with active or convalescent COVID-19.

This clone was recorded a few times. V gene TRBV3-1 (or the pseudogene TRBV3-2) combines with J gene TRBJ2-5; the D gene is possibly TRBD1 (5 bases). The ends were cut back, 6 bases at V and 2 bases at J, with 7 bases in the middle. The CDR3 sequence is 12 residues long. The V gene's germline CDR1 is LGHDT and CDR2 YNNKEL (reference sequence). The CDR3 nucleotides read TGTGCCAGCAGGGACAAGCAAGAGACCCAGTACTTC. It translates to CASRDKQETQYF.

CDR3 nucleotide sequence: TGTGCCAGCAGCCCTGGGACAGACTATTCACCCCTCCACTTT. This codes for CASSPGTDYSPLHF. The chain combines TRBV7-2 with TRBJ1-6; TRBD1 agrees at 7 bases. The CDR3 is made up of 14 amino acids. The germline V gene encodes CDR1 SGHTA and CDR2 FQGNSA. V shed 5 bases, J shed 8 bases, and the junction held 6 bases outside the gene matches.

This clone has only a few counts. V gene TRBV10-3 combines with J gene TRBJ1-5, with D uncertain. Trimming stripped 3 bases from V and 4 bases from J, with 4 bases between. Per germline, CDR1 ENHRY and CDR2 SYGVKD. The CDR3 is 12 residues long. The CDR3 sequence: CAISDGNQPQHF. For the CDR3, the DNA is TGTGCCATCAGTGACGGGAATCAGCCCCAGCATTTT.

This chain connects TRBV6-5 to TRBJ1-1; D is perhaps TRBD1 (6 bases). The V gene's germline CDR1 is MNHEY and CDR2 SVGAGI. The length of the CDR3 is 15 residues. Trimming removed 4 bases from V and 4 bases from J, with 16 bases in between. CDR3 coding DNA: TGTGCCAGCAGTTCCGACAGGCTTGGACCCACTGAAGCTTTCTTT. It translates to CASSSDRLGPTEAFF.

This clone was recorded a few times. V and J are TRBV6-1 and TRBJ1-2; possible D gene TRBD1, 6 bases. This CDR3 contains 13 residues. V shed 1 base and J shed 4 bases, with 7 bases lying between them. Germline V gene data show CDR1 as MNHNS and CDR2 as SASEGT. The CDR3 spells CASSEGTVYGYTF. The DNA of the CDR3 is TGTGCCAGCAGTGAAGGGACAGTCTATGGCTACACCTTC.

Here the CDR3 reads CASSQGQSLGYEQYV. Here the CDR3 DNA reads TGCGCCAGCAGCCAAGGACAGTCCCTCGGTTACGAGCAGTACGTC. The rearrangement uses TRBV4-1 and TRBJ2-7; the D gene is possibly TRBD1 (5 bases). Germline V gene data show CDR1 as MGHRA and CDR2 as YSYEKL. Trimming shortened V by 1 base and J by 4 bases, and 14 bases separated the two germline ends. The CDR3 is 15 amino acids.

This clone has only one observation. This chain joins TRBV28 and TRBJ2-7; 12 nucleotides match TRBD2. Germline trimming cut 3 bases from V and 2 bases from J; bases unmatched to any gene: 8. The CDR3 runs 17 residues. From germline, CDR1 is MDHEN and CDR2 SYDVKM. CDR3 residues: CASSFSSGGAPTYEQYV. As DNA, the CDR3 is TGTGCCAGCAGTTTTTCTAGCGGGGGGGCTCCGACCTACGAGCAGTACGTC.

This CDR3 reads CASSLKPGQPNEKLFF. DNA for the CDR3: TGTGCCAGCAGTCTCAAACCGGGACAGCCTAATGAAAAACTGTTTTTT. The chain joins TRBV27 to TRBJ1-4, with 7 bases fitting TRBD1. V dropped 5 bases and J dropped 3; count of bases not matched to a gene: 9. The CDR3 has 16 residues. Germline-derived CDR1 and CDR2 are MNHEY and SMNVEV (reference sequence).

This clone came up once. The chain uses TRBV19 and TRBJ1-5; weak D call: TRBD1 (5 bases). Trimming took 2 bases from V and 4 from J, leaving 9 bases between them. The CDR3 extends over 14 amino acids. CDR1 LNHDA and CDR2 SQIVND come from the germline V gene (reference sequence). CDR3 nucleotides: TGTGCCAGTAGTATACGACAGAAGAATCAGCCCCAGCATTTT. Encoded protein: CASSIRQKNQPQHF.